This passage covers 3 T cell receptor beta chains from one sample sequenced in a study of cytomegalovirus exposure and HLA in healthy donors. PCR amplification relied on 60 Vbeta primers (plus 13 Jbeta primers). Data came from immunoSEQ multiplex PCR; TCRdb stores just in-frame clones and leaves some out. This sample has approximately 150,000 clones, with roughly two thirds found just once. Sequenced: PBMCs. These receptors came from a woman younger than 35 in good health and CMV-seropositive.

This clone was picked up a small number of times. This sequence joins TRBV7-3 and TRBJ2-1, with D possibly matching TRBD2 (6 bases). V was clipped by 5 bases and J by 9 bases, with 8 bases between them. The CDR3 is 11 amino acids. CDR1 and CDR2 from the germline V gene are SGHTA and FQGTGA. Written as DNA, the CDR3 is TGTGCCAGCAGCCGCGGGACTGAGCAGTTCTTC. It yields the protein CASSRGTEQFF. Looking up the rest from reference TRBV7-3 and TRBJ2-1 gives the full variable domain: GAGVSQTPSNKVTEKGKYVELRCDPISGHTALYWYRQSLGQGPEFLIYFQGTGAADDSGLPNDRFFAVRPEGSVSTLKIQRTERGDSAVYLCASSRGTEQFFGPGTRLTVL.

The chain recombines TRBV6-5 with TRBJ2-1; 9 positions match TRBD1. V lost 9 bases, J lost 3 bases, and 9 bases stayed unmatched. Per germline, CDR1 MNHEY and CDR2 SVGAGI. This CDR3 has 15 residues. The DNA of the CDR3 is TGTGCCAGAGACCAGCCGGGACAGGGCTACAATGAGCAGTTCTTC. Translating it yields CARDQPGQGYNEQFF.

The J gene is TRBJ2-2, the V gene TRBV6-5, with 7 bases fitting TRBD1. Germline CDR1 MNHEY, CDR2 SVGAGI. This CDR3 has 16 residues. After removal of 0 bases from V and 0 bases from J, the junction contained 1 base not matched to a gene. CDR3 residues: CASSYSGQTNTGELFF. CDR3 coding DNA: TGTGCCAGCAGTTACTCGGGACAGACGAACACCGGGGAGCTGTTTTTT.